Sequencing of this T cell receptor beta chain was carried out in a study of persistence of HIV-infected CD4 T cells. The immunoSEQ assay was version 4, run in survey mode. TCRdb's table, derived via immunoSEQ multiplex PCR, lists solely in-frame clones and lacks some. The sample yields tens of thousands of clones, 70% seen once. This clone was seen more than once but under ten times. Its specificity is not known. Study-wide results and limits: Proviral oligoclonality tracked with TCR oligoclonality within the same sorted cells.

Cells were stimulated with overlapping HIV-1 Gag 15-mer peptides. Sorting of responding CD4+ T cells relied on upregulated CD40 ligand together with CD69. A roughly 17-hour stimulation of CD8-depleted PBMCs used anti-CD28/CD49d costimulation, CD40-blocking antibody and enfuvirtide. This CDR3 comprises 15 residues. V dropped 4 bases and J dropped 1; count of bases not matched to a gene: 2. Germline CDR1 reads SGHTA; CDR2 reads FQGNSA. The TCR sequence derives from an adult man with HIV who was CMV-seropositive. The specimen comprised CD4+ T cells sorted from PBMCs after roughly 17-hour stimulation, sampled from a patient who received antiretroviral therapy. This chain links TRBV7-2 with TRBJ2-3; 10 bases align to TRBD1. CDR3 in DNA: TGTGCCAGCAGCTCCGGGACAGGGGGCACAGATACGCAGTATTTT. It specifies CASSSGTGGTDTQYF.